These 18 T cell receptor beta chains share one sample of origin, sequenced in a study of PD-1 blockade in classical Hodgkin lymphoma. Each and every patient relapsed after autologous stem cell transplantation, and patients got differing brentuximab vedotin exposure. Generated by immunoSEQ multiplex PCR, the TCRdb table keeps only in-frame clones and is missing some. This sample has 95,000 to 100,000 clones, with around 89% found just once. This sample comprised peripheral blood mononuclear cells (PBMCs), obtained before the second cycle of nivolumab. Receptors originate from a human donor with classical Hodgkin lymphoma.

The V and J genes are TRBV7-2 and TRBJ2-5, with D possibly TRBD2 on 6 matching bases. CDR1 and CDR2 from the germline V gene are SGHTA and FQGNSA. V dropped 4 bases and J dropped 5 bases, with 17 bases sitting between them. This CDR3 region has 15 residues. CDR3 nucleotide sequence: TGTGCCAGCAGCTCAACACCCACTAGCTCGGAGACCCAGTACTTC. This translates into CASSSTPTSSETQYF.

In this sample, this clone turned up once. CDR3 protein: CASSWSNEQFF. The CDR3 DNA reads as TGTGCCAGTAGTTGGAGCAATGAGCAGTTCTTC. The chain combines TRBV19 with TRBJ2-1; unclear D gene. V was clipped by 5 bases and J by 6 bases, with 5 bases between them. The CDR3 has 11 amino acids. Germline CDR1 is LNHDA and CDR2 is SQIVND (reference sequence).

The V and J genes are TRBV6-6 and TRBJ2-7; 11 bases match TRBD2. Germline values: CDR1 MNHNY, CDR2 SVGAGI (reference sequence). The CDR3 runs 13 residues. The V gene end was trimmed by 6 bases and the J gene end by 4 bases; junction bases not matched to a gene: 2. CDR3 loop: CASRTSGVYEQYF. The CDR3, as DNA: TGTGCCAGCAGGACTAGCGGGGTTTACGAGCAGTACTTC.

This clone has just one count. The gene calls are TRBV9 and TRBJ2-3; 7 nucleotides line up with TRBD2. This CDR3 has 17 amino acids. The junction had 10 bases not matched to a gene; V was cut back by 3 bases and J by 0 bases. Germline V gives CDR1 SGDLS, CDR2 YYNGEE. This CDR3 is CASSARRLAASTDTQYF. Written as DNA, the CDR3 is TGTGCCAGCAGCGCGAGGAGGCTAGCGGCTAGCACAGATACGCAGTATTTT.

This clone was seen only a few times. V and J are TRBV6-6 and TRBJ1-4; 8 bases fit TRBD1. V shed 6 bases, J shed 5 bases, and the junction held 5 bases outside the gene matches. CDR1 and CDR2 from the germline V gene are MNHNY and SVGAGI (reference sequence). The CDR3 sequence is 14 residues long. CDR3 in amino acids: CASSSTGGNEKLFF. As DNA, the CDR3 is TGTGCCAGCAGCTCTACAGGGGGGAATGAAAAACTGTTTTTT.

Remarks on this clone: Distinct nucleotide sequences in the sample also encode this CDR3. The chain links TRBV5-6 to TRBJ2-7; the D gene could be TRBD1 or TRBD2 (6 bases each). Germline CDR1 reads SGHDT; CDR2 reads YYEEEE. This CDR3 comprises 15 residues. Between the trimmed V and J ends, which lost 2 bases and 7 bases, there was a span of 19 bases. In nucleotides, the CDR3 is TGTGCCAGCAGCTTTGACGGGGGCGACCGTTATGAGCAGTACTTC. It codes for CASSFDGGDRYEQYF.

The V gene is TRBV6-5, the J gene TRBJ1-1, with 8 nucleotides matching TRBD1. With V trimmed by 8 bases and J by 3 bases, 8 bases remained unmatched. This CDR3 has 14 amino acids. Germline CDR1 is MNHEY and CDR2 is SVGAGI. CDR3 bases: TGTGCCAGCCAGGGGGCGAAGGGGGACACTGAAGCTTTCTTT. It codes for CASQGAKGDTEAFF.

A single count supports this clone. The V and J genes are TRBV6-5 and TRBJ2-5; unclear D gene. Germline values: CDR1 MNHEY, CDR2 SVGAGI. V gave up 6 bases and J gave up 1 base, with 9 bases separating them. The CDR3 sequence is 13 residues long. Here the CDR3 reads CASSQQVQETQYF. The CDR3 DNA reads TGTGCCAGCAGCCAACAAGTCCAAGAGACCCAGTACTTC.

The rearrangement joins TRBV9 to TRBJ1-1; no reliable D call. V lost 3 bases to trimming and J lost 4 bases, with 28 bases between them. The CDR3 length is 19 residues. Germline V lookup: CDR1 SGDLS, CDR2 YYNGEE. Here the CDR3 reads CASSARSLAESQLSTEAFF. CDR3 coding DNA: TGTGCCAGCAGCGCCCGATCACTGGCCGAGTCCCAACTGAGCACTGAAGCTTTCTTT.

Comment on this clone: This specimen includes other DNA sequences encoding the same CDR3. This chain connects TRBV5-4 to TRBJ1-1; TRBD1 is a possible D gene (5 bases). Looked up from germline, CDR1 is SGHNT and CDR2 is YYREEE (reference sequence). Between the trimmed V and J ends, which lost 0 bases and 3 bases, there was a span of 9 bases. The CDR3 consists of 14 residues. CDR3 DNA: TGTGCCAGCAGCTTGGTGGGGCGGCACACTGAAGCTTTCTTT. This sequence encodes CASSLVGRHTEAFF.

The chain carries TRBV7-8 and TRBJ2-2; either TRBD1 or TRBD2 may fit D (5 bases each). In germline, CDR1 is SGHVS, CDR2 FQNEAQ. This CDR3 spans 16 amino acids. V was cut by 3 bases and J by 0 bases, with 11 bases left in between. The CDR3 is CASSFGKGTNTGELFF. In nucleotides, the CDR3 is TGTGCCAGCAGCTTCGGGAAGGGGACGAACACCGGGGAGCTGTTTTTT.

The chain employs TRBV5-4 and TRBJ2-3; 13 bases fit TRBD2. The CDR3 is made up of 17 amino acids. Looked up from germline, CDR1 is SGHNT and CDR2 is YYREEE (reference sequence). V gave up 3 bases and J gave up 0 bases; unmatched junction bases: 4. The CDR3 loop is CASSSGLAGASTDTQYF. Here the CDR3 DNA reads TGTGCCAGCAGCTCCGGACTAGCGGGGGCTAGCACAGATACGCAGTATTTT.

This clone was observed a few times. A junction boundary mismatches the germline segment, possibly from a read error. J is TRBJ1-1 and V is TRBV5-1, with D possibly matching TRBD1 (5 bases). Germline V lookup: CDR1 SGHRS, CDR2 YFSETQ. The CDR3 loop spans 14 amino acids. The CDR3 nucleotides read TGTGCCAGCAGTCGAGTAACCGGGGCCACTGAAGCTTTCTTT. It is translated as CASSRVTGATEAFF.

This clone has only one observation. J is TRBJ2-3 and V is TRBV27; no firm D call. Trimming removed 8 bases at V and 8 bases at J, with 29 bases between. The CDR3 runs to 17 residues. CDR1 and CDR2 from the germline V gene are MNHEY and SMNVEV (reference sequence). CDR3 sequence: CASRTFLFGRLPATQYF. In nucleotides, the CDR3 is TGTGCCAGCCGAACCTTCTTGTTTGGGCGACTCCCTGCTACGCAGTATTTT.

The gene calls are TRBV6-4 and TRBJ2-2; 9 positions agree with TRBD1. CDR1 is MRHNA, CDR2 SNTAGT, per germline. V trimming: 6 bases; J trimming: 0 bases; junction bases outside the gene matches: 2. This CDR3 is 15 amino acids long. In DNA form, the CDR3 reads TGTGCCAGCAGCCGGGACAGGGCGAACACCGGGGAGCTGTTTTTT. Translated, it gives CASSRDRANTGELFF.

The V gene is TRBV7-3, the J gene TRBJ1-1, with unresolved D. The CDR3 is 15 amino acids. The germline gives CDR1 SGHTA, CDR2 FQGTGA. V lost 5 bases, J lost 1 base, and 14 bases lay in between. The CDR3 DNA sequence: TGTGCCAGCAGCCCAGTGGGAGGTTCGAACACTGAAGCTTTCTTT. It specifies CASSPVGGSNTEAFF.

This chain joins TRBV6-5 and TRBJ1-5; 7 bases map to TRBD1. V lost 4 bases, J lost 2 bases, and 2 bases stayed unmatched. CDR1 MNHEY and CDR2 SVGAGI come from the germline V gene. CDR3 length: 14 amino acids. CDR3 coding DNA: TGTGCCAGCAGTTCCGACAGGGGCAATCAGCCCCAGCATTTT. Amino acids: CASSSDRGNQPQHF.

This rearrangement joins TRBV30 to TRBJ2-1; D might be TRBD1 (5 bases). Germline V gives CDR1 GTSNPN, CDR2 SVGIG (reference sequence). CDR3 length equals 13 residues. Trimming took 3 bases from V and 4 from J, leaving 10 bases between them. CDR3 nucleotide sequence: TGTGCCTGGAGAGAGAACAGGTACAATGAGCAGTTCTTC. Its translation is CAWRENRYNEQFF.